This T cell receptor beta chain was captured by sequencing in a study of shared clonotypes between healthy human individuals. Study-wide context: Three plates were used per donor for CD4 naive, three for CD4 memory, two for CD8 naive and one for CD8 memory.

Using immunoSEQ multiplex PCR, the repertoire was profiled, and TCRdb retains in-frame clones only, with some absent. This table has over a million clones, nearly 99% appearing once. Remarks on this clone: Antigen specificity is unknown.

General study points: Clonotypes that were shared across a few donors made up about 5.1% of naive CD4 clonotypes.

Adults of Caucasian background living in Nashville, Tennessee made up all donors. Germline V gene data show CDR1 as SNHLY and CDR2 as FYNNEI. V was shortened by 1 base and J by 1 base, with 10 bases between the two germline ends. The CDR3 contains 16 residues. This sequence joins TRBV2 and TRBJ2-2; no firm D call. The sample comprised naive CD4+ T cells sorted from blood. Documented subset: CD45RA+ positively selected. This clonotype was obtained from a man aged 25-40 years in good health. The CDR3 protein is CASSEESSWNTGELFF. The CDR3, as DNA: TGTGCCAGCAGTGAAGAGTCTTCATGGAACACCGGGGAGCTGTTTTTT. The complete variable domain, with remaining parts taken from reference TRBV2 and TRBJ2-2, reads EPEVTQTPSHQVTQMGQEVILRCVPISNHLYFYWYRQILGQKVEFLVSFYNNEISEKSEIFDDQFSVERPDGSNFTLKIRSTKLEDSAMYFCASSEESSWNTGELFFGEGSRLTVL.